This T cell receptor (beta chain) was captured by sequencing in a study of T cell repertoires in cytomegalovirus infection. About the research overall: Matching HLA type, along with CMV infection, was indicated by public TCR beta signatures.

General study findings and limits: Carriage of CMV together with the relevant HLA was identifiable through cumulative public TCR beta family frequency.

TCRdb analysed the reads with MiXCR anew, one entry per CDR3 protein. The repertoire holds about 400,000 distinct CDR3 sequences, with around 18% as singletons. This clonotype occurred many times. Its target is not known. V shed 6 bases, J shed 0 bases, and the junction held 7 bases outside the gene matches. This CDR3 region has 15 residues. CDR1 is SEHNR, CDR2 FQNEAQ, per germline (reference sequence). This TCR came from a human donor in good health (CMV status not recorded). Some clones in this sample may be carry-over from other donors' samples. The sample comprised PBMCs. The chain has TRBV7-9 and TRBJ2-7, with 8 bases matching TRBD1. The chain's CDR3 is CASRGLTGGSYEQYF. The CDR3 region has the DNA TGTGCCAGCAGAGGTTTAACAGGGGGCTCCTACGAGCAGTACTTC. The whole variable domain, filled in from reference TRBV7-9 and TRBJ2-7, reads DTGVSQNPRHKITKRGQNVTFRCDPISEHNRLYWYRQTLGQGPEFLTYFQNEAQLEKSRLLSDRFSAERPKGSFSTLEIQRTEQGDSAMYLCASRGLTGGSYEQYFGPGTRLTVT.